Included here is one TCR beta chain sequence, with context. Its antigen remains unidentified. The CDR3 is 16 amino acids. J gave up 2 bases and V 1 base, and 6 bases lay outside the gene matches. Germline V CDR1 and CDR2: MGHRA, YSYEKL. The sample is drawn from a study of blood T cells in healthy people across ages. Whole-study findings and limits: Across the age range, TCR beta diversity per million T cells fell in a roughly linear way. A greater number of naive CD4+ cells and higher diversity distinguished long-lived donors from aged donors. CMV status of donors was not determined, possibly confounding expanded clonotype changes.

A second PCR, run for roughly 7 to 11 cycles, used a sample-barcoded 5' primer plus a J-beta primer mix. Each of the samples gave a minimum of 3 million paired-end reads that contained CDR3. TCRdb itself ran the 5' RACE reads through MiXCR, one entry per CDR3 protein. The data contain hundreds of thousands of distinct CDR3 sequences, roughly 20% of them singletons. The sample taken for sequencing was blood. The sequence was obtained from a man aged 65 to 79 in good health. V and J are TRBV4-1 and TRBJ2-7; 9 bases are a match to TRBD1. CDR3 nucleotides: TGCGCCAGCAGCCAAGGAGGGACAGGGCAAACCTACGAGCAGTACTTC. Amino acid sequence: CASSQGGTGQTYEQYF.